Listed here is a single T cell receptor (beta chain). Its antigen remains unknown. Data came from immunoSEQ multiplex PCR; TCRdb stores just in-frame clones and leaves some out. In the table there are over 45,000 clones, roughly 80% of which are singletons. The sample belongs to a study of a mutant IDH1 vaccine in newly diagnosed glioma. Study in general: In weeks 1, 3, 5, 7, 11, 15, 19 and 23, patients were immunized, eight times in all. Previous care, which was radiotherapy, temozolomide, or both, most often involved both.

The V gene's germline CDR1 is SGHRS and CDR2 YFSETQ. The CDR3 extends over 16 amino acids. V lost 2 bases, J lost 8 bases, and 11 bases stayed unmatched. Noted time point: week 23, last vaccination. Every vaccine dose comprised 300 ug of mutant IDH1 20-mer peptide plus topical imiquimod. Study-wide results and caveats: Pseudoprogression appears to have had no connection to changes in top peripheral T cell clonotypes.

Source: PBMCs, taken from a glioma patient whose treatment included an IDH1 peptide vaccine. The chain has TRBV5-1 and TRBJ2-1; 9 positions match TRBD1. The receptor comes from a man aged 40-55 years with glioma. The CDR3 sequence: CASSLMGQGGLDEQFF. CDR3 DNA sequence: TGCGCCAGCAGCTTAATGGGACAGGGAGGTTTAGATGAGCAGTTCTTC.